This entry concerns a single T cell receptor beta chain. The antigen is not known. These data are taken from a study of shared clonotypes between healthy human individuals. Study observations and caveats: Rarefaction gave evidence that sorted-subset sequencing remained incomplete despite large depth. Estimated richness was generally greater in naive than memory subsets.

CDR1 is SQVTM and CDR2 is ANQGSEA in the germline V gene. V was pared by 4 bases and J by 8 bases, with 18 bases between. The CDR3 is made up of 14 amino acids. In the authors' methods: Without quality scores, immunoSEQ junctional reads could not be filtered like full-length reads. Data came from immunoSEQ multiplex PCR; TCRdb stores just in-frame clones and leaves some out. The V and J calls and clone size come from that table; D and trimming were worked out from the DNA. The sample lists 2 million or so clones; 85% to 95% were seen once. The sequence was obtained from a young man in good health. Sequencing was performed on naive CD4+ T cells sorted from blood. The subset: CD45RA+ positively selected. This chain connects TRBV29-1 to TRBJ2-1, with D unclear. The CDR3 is CSVGSHFKVDEQFF. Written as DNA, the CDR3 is TGCAGCGTTGGTAGCCACTTCAAAGTAGATGAGCAGTTCTTC.